This T cell receptor beta chain was profiled in a study of metastatic and nonmetastatic thyroid tumors. Study details: Comparison of repertoires was carried out across blood and tumor or nodule tissue from malignant and benign thyroid patients.

This clone was detected ten times or more. MiXCR reprocessed the PCR reads for TCRdb. The data show about 40,000 clones, with approximately 10% seen just once and around 21% held by the top ten. The V and J ends lost 1 base and 2 bases respectively, with 9 bases between them. Germline CDR1 reads LGHDT; CDR2 reads YNNKEL (reference sequence). The CDR3 has 14 amino acids. Each patient went into thyroid surgery without having received any treatment. This chain joins TRBV3-1 and TRBJ2-7; the D gene is possibly TRBD1 (6 bases). Input material: blood. The clonotype was recovered from a female donor with papillary thyroid cancer or a benign thyroid nodule (not recorded which). Some clones in this sample may be carry-over from other donors' samples. CDR3 loop: CASSQATGAYEQYF. The CDR3 DNA sequence: TGTGCCAGCAGCCAAGCGACAGGAGCCTACGAGCAGTACTTC.